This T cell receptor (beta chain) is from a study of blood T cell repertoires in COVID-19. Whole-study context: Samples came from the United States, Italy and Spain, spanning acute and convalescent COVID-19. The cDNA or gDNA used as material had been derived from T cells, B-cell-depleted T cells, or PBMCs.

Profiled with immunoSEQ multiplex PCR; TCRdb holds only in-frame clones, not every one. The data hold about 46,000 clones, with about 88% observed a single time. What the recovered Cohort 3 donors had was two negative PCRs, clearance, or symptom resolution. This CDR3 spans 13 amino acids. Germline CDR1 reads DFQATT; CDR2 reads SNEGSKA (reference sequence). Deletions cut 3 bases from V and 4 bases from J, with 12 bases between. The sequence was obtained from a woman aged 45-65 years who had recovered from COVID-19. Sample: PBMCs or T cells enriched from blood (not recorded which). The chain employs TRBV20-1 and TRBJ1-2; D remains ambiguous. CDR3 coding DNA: TGCAGTGCTAGTTTGGTTTGGCCCTATGGCTACACCTTC. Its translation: CSASLVWPYGYTF.